Listed below are T cell receptor beta chains from one sample, sequenced in a study of T-cell reconstitution after alpha-beta-depleted transplantation in children. TCRdb fed the PCR reads into MiXCR, producing one record per CDR3 protein. Here the sample spans roughly 100,000 distinct CDR3 sequences, 7.5% to 9% being singletons. The material was PBMCs, obtained before TCRalphabeta/CD19-depleted stem cell transplant. The receptors originated from a boy aged 2 to 10 with acute lymphoblastic leukemia, due to receive a stem cell transplant. Each CDR3 is given with its conserved first and last residue. A D gene is named only where the DNA matches it firmly. Expanded clones are given a class, and other clones once, few, many or no size at all.

j_call clone_size d_call v_call cdr3_nt cdr3_aa
TRBJ2-1 . . TRBV7-3 TGTGCCAGCAGCTTTAGCGGTGGTTGGAACAATGAGCAGTTCTTC CASSFSGGWNNEQFF
TRBJ2-5 few . TRBV7-7 TGTGCTAGCAGCTTAGGTCCCGGAACAGGGCCCCAGTACTTC CASSLGPGTGPQYF
TRBJ2-3 many TRBD1 TRBV25-1 TGTGCCAGCAGTGCCTGGGACAGCACCTTCACAGATACGCAGTATTTT CASSAWDSTFTDTQYF
TRBJ2-3 many TRBD1 TRBV7-6 TGTGCCAGCACCCTCGGAGACAGGGGCACAGATACGCAGTATTTT CASTLGDRGTDTQYF
TRBJ2-1 few TRBD2 TRBV7-2 TGTGCCAGCAGCCGGTTGGGGAGCGGGGGGGATGAGCAGTTCTTC CASSRLGSGGDEQFF
TRBJ1-5 . . TRBV4-1 TGCGCCAGCAGCCAAAAACAAAATAGCAATCAGCCCCAGCATTTT CASSQKQNSNQPQHF
TRBJ1-1 . . TRBV12-3/TRBV12-4 TGTGCCAGCACCCTAAGAGGGGGGTACCCTGAAGCTTTCTTT CASTLRGGYPEAFF
TRBJ2-7 many TRBD2 TRBV6-6 TGTGCCAGCAGCTCCCCCCGACTAGCGGGGGGGATCGAGCAGTACTTC CASSSPRLAGGIEQYF
TRBJ1-2 once . TRBV7-2 TGTGCCAGCAGCTTAGATTCCCGCTATGGCTACACCTTC CASSLDSRYGYTF
TRBJ1-2 many TRBD1 TRBV29-1 TGCAGCGCCGGACAGGAATATGGCTACACCTTC CSAGQEYGYTF
TRBJ2-3 many . TRBV5-6 TGTGCCAGCAGCTTTCGCGGGGTCACAGATACGCAGTATTTT CASSFRGVTDTQYF
TRBJ2-1 few TRBD2 TRBV12-3/TRBV12-4 TGTGCCAGCAGTTTTGGAGCGGGGGGGAGCTCCTACAATGAGCAGTTCTTC CASSFGAGGSSYNEQFF
TRBJ1-5 many . TRBV6-2/TRBV6-3 TGTGCCAGCAGTTATTGGAGGGCCCAGCCCCAGCATTTT CASSYWRAQPQHF
TRBJ2-7 many . TRBV28 TGTGCCAGCTTCGGTCAAGGGGTTCCCTACGAGCAGTACTTC CASFGQGVPYEQYF
TRBJ1-2 many TRBD1 TRBV2 TGTGCCAGCAGTGAAGGCAGGGGGCATAACTATGGCTACACCTTC CASSEGRGHNYGYTF
TRBJ1-6 many TRBD1 TRBV5-1 TGCGCCAGCAGCTTGGCCATACAGGGGGCTAATTCACCCCTCCACTTT CASSLAIQGANSPLHF
TRBJ2-5 many TRBD1 TRBV28 TGTGCCAGCAGGGGGACAGCGGAGGTGGAGACCCAGTACTTC CASRGTAEVETQYF
TRBJ1-5 few TRBD1 TRBV27 TGTGCCAGCAGTCTAACAGGGGGCCTAAGATATAGCAATCAGCCCCAGCATTTT CASSLTGGLRYSNQPQHF
TRBJ2-7 many . TRBV7-2 TGTCCCATTCGGCGCTGCGAGCAGTACTTC CPIRRCEQYF
TRBJ2-7 many . TRBV20-1 TGCAGTGCCACTTCTAGGGGCAACCTCTACGAGCAGTACTTC CSATSRGNLYEQYF
TRBJ1-5 many TRBD1 TRBV20-1 TGCAGTGCTAGAGACCCCAGGGGGCATCAGCCCCAGCATTTT CSARDPRGHQPQHF
TRBJ2-7 . TRBD1 TRBV12-3/TRBV12-4 TGTGCCAGCAGCTGGACAGGGGGGACTTCCGAGCAGTACTTC CASSWTGGTSEQYF
TRBJ2-3 many . TRBV5-1 TGCGCCAGCAGCTTGGCCGGGGGCACAGATACGCAGTATTTT CASSLAGGTDTQYF
TRBJ2-3 many . TRBV10-3 TGTGCCATCAGTGATGTGGATGGCACAGATACGCAGTATTTT CAISDVDGTDTQYF
TRBJ1-1 many . TRBV15 TGTGCCACCAGCAGAAGACAGATGAACACTGAAGCTTTCTTT CATSRRQMNTEAFF
TRBJ2-7 . TRBD1 TRBV23-1 TGCGCCAGGGGGGGGACAGGGCGCTACGAGCAGTACTTC CARGGTGRYEQYF
TRBJ2-5 few TRBD1 TRBV12-3/TRBV12-4 TGTGCCAGCAGTTTAGCGCCCGGGACAGGGGGGGAGACCCAGTACTTC CASSLAPGTGGETQYF
TRBJ2-1 many TRBD2 TRBV13 TGTGCCAGCAGCTCTGATAGCGGGGGAGCTCCCTACAATGAGCAGTTCTTC CASSSDSGGAPYNEQFF
TRBJ1-1 many . TRBV3-1 TGTGCCAGCAGCCAAGGAAGGGGTCGGGTGGCTTTCTTT CASSQGRGRVAFF